Listed here is a single T cell receptor (beta chain). Its antigen remains unknown. This CDR3 is 14 amino acids long. V lost 0 bases and J lost 2; bases outside the gene matches: 2. Germline-derived CDR1 and CDR2 are GTSNPN and SVGIG (reference sequence). This sample is drawn from a study of response to subunit inactivated influenza vaccine. Findings and limits, study-wide: T cells newly recruited by each seasonal influenza vaccination are few, the authors suggested.

MiXCR, run by TCRdb on the RT-PCR reads, gives a single entry per CDR3 protein. The data hold 550,000 to 800,000 distinct CDR3 sequences, with around 13% observed a single time. The material was PBMCs from blood, obtained 14 days before vaccination. V usage is TRBV30 and J usage is TRBJ2-7; the match to TRBD2 covers 9 bases. The TCR was taken from a man between 50 and 59 years old who received an inactivated influenza vaccine. Here the CDR3 reads CAWSVRGRAYEQYF. Here the CDR3 DNA reads TGTGCCTGGAGTGTACGCGGGAGGGCCTACGAGCAGTACTTC.